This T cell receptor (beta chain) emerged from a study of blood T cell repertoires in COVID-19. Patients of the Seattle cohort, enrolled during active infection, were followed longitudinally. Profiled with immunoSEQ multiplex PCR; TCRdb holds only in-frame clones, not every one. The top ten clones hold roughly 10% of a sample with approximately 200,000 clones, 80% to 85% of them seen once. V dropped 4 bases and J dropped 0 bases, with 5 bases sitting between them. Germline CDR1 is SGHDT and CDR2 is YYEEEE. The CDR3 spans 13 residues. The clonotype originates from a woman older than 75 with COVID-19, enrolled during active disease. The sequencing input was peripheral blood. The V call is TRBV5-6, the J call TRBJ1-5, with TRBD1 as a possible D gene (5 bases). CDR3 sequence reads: CASSQGSNQPQHF. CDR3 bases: TGTGCCAGCAGCCAGGGTAGCAATCAGCCCCAGCATTTT.